Listed below are T cell receptor beta chains from one sample, sequenced in a study of CD4 T cell repertoires in COVID-19. Measured with immunoSEQ multiplex PCR; TCRdb has only the in-frame clones, and not every one. Of about 8,400 clones in the sample, around four fifths were seen once. The sequences come from effector memory CD4+ T cells from blood, collected before the COVID-19 pandemic. These receptors all stem from a human donor who had COVID-19. Each CDR3 is given with its conserved first and last residue. D genes are given only for firm matches. Clone size appears in some rows only: once, few, many, or a class for an expanded clone.

j_gene: TRBJ2-1
d_gene: NA
abundance: NA
v_gene: TRBV5-1
CDR3nt: TGCGCCAGCGGGAAAACGGGGGGCCAAGACAATGAGCAGTTCTTC
CDR3aa: CASGKTGGQDNEQFF

j_gene: TRBJ1-3
d_gene: TRBD1
abundance: NA
v_gene: TRBV18
CDR3nt: TGTGCCAGCTCAACAACGGGACAGACCTCTGGAAACACCATATATTTT
CDR3aa: CASSTTGQTSGNTIYF

j_gene: TRBJ1-1
d_gene: TRBD1
abundance: once
v_gene: TRBV11-2
CDR3nt: TGTGCCAGCAGCTTACGACGACAGGGAACGGATGAAGCTTTCTTT
CDR3aa: CASSLRRQGTDEAFF

j_gene: TRBJ2-7
d_gene: NA
abundance: NA
v_gene: TRBV28
CDR3nt: TGTGCCAGCGGGACTGCATCCACCTACGAGCAGTACTTC
CDR3aa: CASGTASTYEQYF

j_gene: TRBJ1-4
d_gene: TRBD1
abundance: NA
v_gene: TRBV6-9
CDR3nt: TGTGCCAGCTACCAGGACAGGGGGCGCGTTGGTGAAAAACTGTTTTTT
CDR3aa: CASYQDRGRVGEKLFF

j_gene: TRBJ2-3
d_gene: TRBD2
abundance: NA
v_gene: TRBV9
CDR3nt: TGTGCCAGCAGCGTAGGCGGGAGTGGAGGCACAGATACGCAGTATTTT
CDR3aa: CASSVGGSGGTDTQYF

j_gene: TRBJ2-5
d_gene: NA
abundance: once
v_gene: TRBV14
CDR3nt: TGTGCCAGCAGCCAAGCATCGACAGAGCAGTACTTC
CDR3aa: CASSQASTEQYF

j_gene: TRBJ1-2
d_gene: NA
abundance: once
v_gene: TRBV19
CDR3nt: TGTGCCAGTAGTCCGCAGGGGTTGGACTATGGCTACACCTTC
CDR3aa: CASSPQGLDYGYTF

j_gene: TRBJ1-2
d_gene: TRBD1
abundance: NA
v_gene: TRBV7-2
CDR3nt: TGTGCCAGCAGCTTAGATTCAGGGGGTAATGGCTACACCTTC
CDR3aa: CASSLDSGGNGYTF

j_gene: TRBJ2-3
d_gene: TRBD2
abundance: NA
v_gene: TRBV9
CDR3nt: TGTGCCAGCAGCGTATGGGGACTACGCGCAGATACGCAGTATTTT
CDR3aa: CASSVWGLRADTQYF

j_gene: TRBJ2-5
d_gene: NA
abundance: NA
v_gene: TRBV5-1
CDR3nt: TGCGCCAGCAGAGAGAGGCCAGGGGAGGGGAACCAAGAGACCCAGTACTTC
CDR3aa: CASRERPGEGNQETQYF

j_gene: TRBJ2-7
d_gene: TRBD2
abundance: NA
v_gene: TRBV7-9
CDR3nt: TGTGCCAGCAGCTTCGGCGGGAGTGACGAGCAGTACTTC
CDR3aa: CASSFGGSDEQYF

j_gene: TRBJ2-3
d_gene: TRBD1
abundance: NA
v_gene: TRBV5-1
CDR3nt: TGCGCCAGCAGCCAGACAGGGGGCGGGGTAGATACGCAGTATTTT
CDR3aa: CASSQTGGGVDTQYF

j_gene: TRBJ2-5
d_gene: NA
abundance: NA
v_gene: TRBV19
CDR3nt: TGTGCCAGTAGTGAACAGGGACGGGGGACCCAGTACTTC
CDR3aa: CASSEQGRGTQYF

j_gene: TRBJ1-5
d_gene: NA
abundance: few
v_gene: TRBV7-9
CDR3nt: TGTGCCAGCAGCTCTTTTGGGGGGGGACCGAGCAATCAGCCCCAGCATTTT
CDR3aa: CASSSFGGGPSNQPQHF

j_gene: TRBJ1-2
d_gene: TRBD1
abundance: NA
v_gene: TRBV15
CDR3nt: TGTGCCACCAGCGACAGGGTTTATGGCTACACCTTC
CDR3aa: CATSDRVYGYTF

j_gene: TRBJ2-5
d_gene: NA
abundance: NA
v_gene: TRBV11-2
CDR3nt: TGTGCCAGCAGCCTAGGGATGGTCGGGGAGACCCAGTACTTC
CDR3aa: CASSLGMVGETQYF

j_gene: TRBJ2-3
d_gene: TRBD2
abundance: NA
v_gene: TRBV2
CDR3nt: TGTGCCAGCAGACTAGCGGGAAGCACAGATACGCAGTATTTT
CDR3aa: CASRLAGSTDTQYF

j_gene: TRBJ2-5
d_gene: TRBD1
abundance: few
v_gene: TRBV7-3
CDR3nt: TGTGCCAGCAGGAAAACAGGGGGCGAGGAGACCCAGTACTTC
CDR3aa: CASRKTGGEETQYF

j_gene: TRBJ2-5
d_gene: TRBD2
abundance: NA
v_gene: TRBV5-1
CDR3nt: TGCGCCAGCAGCTCGATCGAAGCGGGGAGCCTACAAGAGACCCAGTACTTC
CDR3aa: CASSSIEAGSLQETQYF

j_gene: TRBJ2-5
d_gene: NA
abundance: NA
v_gene: TRBV6-1
CDR3nt: TGTGCCAGCAGTCAGGGATCGGAAGAGACCCAGTACTTC
CDR3aa: CASSQGSEETQYF

j_gene: TRBJ2-2
d_gene: NA
abundance: NA
v_gene: TRBV6-1
CDR3nt: TGTGCCAGCAGACACACGAACACCGGGGAGCTGTTTTTT
CDR3aa: CASRHTNTGELFF

j_gene: TRBJ2-3
d_gene: NA
abundance: once
v_gene: TRBV28
CDR3nt: TGTGCCAGCAGCTCCGCGGTGGTGCAGTATTTT
CDR3aa: CASSSAVVQYF

j_gene: TRBJ2-7
d_gene: TRBD1
abundance: NA
v_gene: TRBV6-1
CDR3nt: TGTGCCAGCAGTTTTCCACAGGGGGCCGGGTACGAGCAGTACTTC
CDR3aa: CASSFPQGAGYEQYF

j_gene: TRBJ2-1
d_gene: NA
abundance: NA
v_gene: TRBV5-6
CDR3nt: TGTGCCAGCAGCTTGGGGGCCAGGGCTCTCAATGAGCAGTTCTTC
CDR3aa: CASSLGARALNEQFF

j_gene: TRBJ2-7
d_gene: NA
abundance: few
v_gene: TRBV20-1
CDR3nt: TGCAGTGCTACAACAGCCTACGAGCAGTACTTC
CDR3aa: CSATTAYEQYF

j_gene: TRBJ1-2
d_gene: NA
abundance: NA
v_gene: TRBV5-1
CDR3nt: TGCGCCAGCAGCTTGATGAGGGGGAGTTATGGCTACACCTTC
CDR3aa: CASSLMRGSYGYTF

j_gene: TRBJ2-1
d_gene: TRBD2
abundance: NA
v_gene: TRBV12-5
CDR3nt: TGTGCTAGTGGTTTGGTACTTCCCTTAGCGGGGGGATACAATGAGCAGTTCTTC
CDR3aa: CASGLVLPLAGGYNEQFF

j_gene: TRBJ2-2
d_gene: NA
abundance: NA
v_gene: TRBV5-1
CDR3nt: TGCGCCAGCAGCTTAGGAGGAGCAGGGGTCGTCGGGGAGCTGTTTTTT
CDR3aa: CASSLGGAGVVGELFF

j_gene: TRBJ2-7
d_gene: TRBD1
abundance: NA
v_gene: TRBV18
CDR3nt: TGTGCCAGCTCACCCGGACAGGAACCCTACGAGCAGTACTTC
CDR3aa: CASSPGQEPYEQYF

j_gene: TRBJ1-2
d_gene: NA
abundance: once
v_gene: TRBV15
CDR3nt: TGTGCCACCAGAACGACAGGAGTTGGGGGCGGCTACACCTTC
CDR3aa: CATRTTGVGGGYTF

j_gene: TRBJ1-4
d_gene: NA
abundance: NA
v_gene: TRBV27
CDR3nt: TGTGCCAGCGGAGAATTAAGAGGGAGAGATGAAAAACTGTTTTTT
CDR3aa: CASGELRGRDEKLFF

j_gene: TRBJ1-2
d_gene: TRBD1
abundance: NA
v_gene: TRBV5-4
CDR3nt: TGTGCCAGCAGCTTCGGAGACAGGGACTCAGCTGGCTACACCTTC
CDR3aa: CASSFGDRDSAGYTF

j_gene: TRBJ2-3
d_gene: NA
abundance: NA
v_gene: TRBV19
CDR3nt: TGTGCCAGTAGTCCTCGGGTAGGGGGGGGCACAGATACGCAGTATTTT
CDR3aa: CASSPRVGGGTDTQYF

j_gene: TRBJ1-2
d_gene: NA
abundance: few
v_gene: TRBV6-1
CDR3nt: TGTGCCAGCAGTGGCCCAGAAACCTTTAACTATGGCTACACCTTC
CDR3aa: CASSGPETFNYGYTF

j_gene: TRBJ2-3
d_gene: NA
abundance: NA
v_gene: TRBV28
CDR3nt: TGTGCCAGCAGTTGGTACCGGGGAGATACGCAGTATTTT
CDR3aa: CASSWYRGDTQYF

j_gene: TRBJ1-4
d_gene: NA
abundance: NA
v_gene: TRBV6-5
CDR3nt: TGTGCCAGCAGTACACGACAGGCCTCTAATGAAAAACTGTTTTTT
CDR3aa: CASSTRQASNEKLFF

j_gene: TRBJ2-1
d_gene: TRBD2
abundance: NA
v_gene: TRBV7-6
CDR3nt: TGTGCCAGCAGCTTACAACTAGCGGGGAGCTCCTACAATGAGCAGTTCTTC
CDR3aa: CASSLQLAGSSYNEQFF

j_gene: TRBJ2-2
d_gene: TRBD1
abundance: NA
v_gene: TRBV29-1
CDR3nt: TGCAGCGTTGCCGGTGACAGGGGGAACACCGGGGAGCTGTTTTTT
CDR3aa: CSVAGDRGNTGELFF

j_gene: TRBJ2-1
d_gene: NA
abundance: NA
v_gene: TRBV28
CDR3nt: TGTGCCAGCATCGGGTACGGGAGCTCCTACAATGAGCAGTTCTTC
CDR3aa: CASIGYGSSYNEQFF

j_gene: TRBJ1-1
d_gene: NA
abundance: once
v_gene: TRBV7-2
CDR3nt: TGTGCCAGCAGCGCTCGGGAGAACACTGAAGCTTTCTTT
CDR3aa: CASSARENTEAFF

j_gene: TRBJ2-1
d_gene: TRBD1
abundance: NA
v_gene: TRBV28
CDR3nt: TGTGCCAGCAGTTCAGGGGGCTCGAACTCCTACAATGAGCAGTTCTTC
CDR3aa: CASSSGGSNSYNEQFF

j_gene: TRBJ2-5
d_gene: NA
abundance: NA
v_gene: TRBV25-1
CDR3nt: TGTGCCAGCAGTGGGTCGAGGTCTAGCGCCCAAGAGACCCAGTACTTC
CDR3aa: CASSGSRSSAQETQYF

j_gene: TRBJ2-2
d_gene: TRBD2
abundance: few
v_gene: TRBV19
CDR3nt: TGTGCCAGCAGACTAGCCTCGGGCACCGGGGAGCTGTTTTTT
CDR3aa: CASRLASGTGELFF

j_gene: TRBJ2-1
d_gene: TRBD2
abundance: NA
v_gene: TRBV7-3
CDR3nt: TGTGCCAGCAGCTCTGGACTAGCGGGAAATAATGAGCAGTTCTTC
CDR3aa: CASSSGLAGNNEQFF

j_gene: TRBJ2-7
d_gene: NA
abundance: NA
v_gene: TRBV6-1
CDR3nt: TGTGCCATCCTACAGGGCCTCACGGTTAACGAGCAGTACTTC
CDR3aa: CAILQGLTVNEQYF

j_gene: TRBJ1-3
d_gene: TRBD1
abundance: NA
v_gene: TRBV19
CDR3nt: TGTGCCAGTAGCTCACAGGGGGATTCTGGAAACACCATATATTTT
CDR3aa: CASSSQGDSGNTIYF

j_gene: TRBJ1-1
d_gene: TRBD1
abundance: once
v_gene: TRBV29-1
CDR3nt: TGCAGCGTTGGGGGGACAGGGGGAACTGAAGCTTTCTTT
CDR3aa: CSVGGTGGTEAFF

j_gene: TRBJ2-1
d_gene: NA
abundance: NA
v_gene: TRBV27
CDR3nt: TGTGCCAGCAGTTTATCCCAGGGCGTCCACAATGAGCAGTTCTTC
CDR3aa: CASSLSQGVHNEQFF

j_gene: TRBJ1-4
d_gene: NA
abundance: NA
v_gene: TRBV25-1
CDR3nt: TGTGCCAGCAGTCCGGACAGCCTGGCTGAAAAACTGTTTTTT
CDR3aa: CASSPDSLAEKLFF

j_gene: TRBJ2-5
d_gene: NA
abundance: NA
v_gene: TRBV5-1
CDR3nt: TGCGCCAGCAGCCCTGGTAGAAACCAGGGCCTGGGAGAGACCCAGTACTTC
CDR3aa: CASSPGRNQGLGETQYF

j_gene: TRBJ1-4
d_gene: NA
abundance: few
v_gene: TRBV27
CDR3nt: TGTGCCAGCAGTTCCCGGACCCAGGGGAGTGTGGCGAAAAAACTGTTTTTT
CDR3aa: CASSSRTQGSVAKKLFF

j_gene: TRBJ1-4
d_gene: TRBD1
abundance: few
v_gene: TRBV6-5
CDR3nt: TGTGCCAGCAGTCCGTTGACAGGGGGAAGGGAAAAACTGTTTTTT
CDR3aa: CASSPLTGGREKLFF

j_gene: TRBJ1-5
d_gene: NA
abundance: once
v_gene: TRBV9
CDR3nt: TGTGCCAGCAGCGCACAGGCGGATAGCAATCAGCCCCAGCATTTT
CDR3aa: CASSAQADSNQPQHF

j_gene: TRBJ2-6
d_gene: TRBD1
abundance: NA
v_gene: TRBV28
CDR3nt: TGTGCCAGCAGTTTACTGACAGGGGCTGGGGCCAACGTCCTGACTTTC
CDR3aa: CASSLLTGAGANVLTF

j_gene: TRBJ2-5
d_gene: NA
abundance: NA
v_gene: TRBV11-3
CDR3nt: TGTGCCAGCAGCCCCAGCGCTCGCGAAGAGACCCAGTACTTC
CDR3aa: CASSPSAREETQYF

j_gene: TRBJ1-2
d_gene: NA
abundance: NA
v_gene: TRBV7-2
CDR3nt: TGTGCCAGCAGCTTAGGGGGGCAGGGCGACATAGGCTACACCTTC
CDR3aa: CASSLGGQGDIGYTF

j_gene: TRBJ1-5
d_gene: NA
abundance: NA
v_gene: TRBV6-1
CDR3nt: TGTGCCAGCAGGCAGGACATTGCTGGTGGGCAGCCCCAGCATTTT
CDR3aa: CASRQDIAGGQPQHF